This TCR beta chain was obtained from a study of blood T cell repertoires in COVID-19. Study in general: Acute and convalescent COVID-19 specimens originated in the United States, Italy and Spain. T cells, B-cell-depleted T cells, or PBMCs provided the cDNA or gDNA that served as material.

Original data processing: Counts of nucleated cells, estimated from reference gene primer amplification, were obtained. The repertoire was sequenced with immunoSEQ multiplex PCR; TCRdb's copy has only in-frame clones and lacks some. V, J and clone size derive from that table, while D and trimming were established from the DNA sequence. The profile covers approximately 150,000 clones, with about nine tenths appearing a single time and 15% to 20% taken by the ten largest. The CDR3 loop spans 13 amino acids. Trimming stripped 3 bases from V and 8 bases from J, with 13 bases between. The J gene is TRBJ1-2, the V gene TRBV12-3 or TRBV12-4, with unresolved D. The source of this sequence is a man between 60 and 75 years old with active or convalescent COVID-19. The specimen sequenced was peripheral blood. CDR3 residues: CASSFEPSTGYTF. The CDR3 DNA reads TGTGCCAGCAGTTTCGAGCCGAGTACGGGCTACACCTTC.